The rows below give T cell receptor beta chains drawn from one sample of a study of T-cell memory formation after mild COVID-19. TCRdb ran MiXCR on the 5' RACE reads and lists one entry per CDR3 protein. The sample has about 150,000 distinct CDR3 sequences, about 25% seen once; the top ten hold approximately 24%. The sequenced sample consisted of PBMCs or a T cell subset sorted from them (not recorded which). These receptors all stem from an adult woman who had mild COVID-19 (a few samples of this study predate the infection). Cell type and time point are not known. Both conserved end residues are part of each CDR3. The order of the fields is V gene, clone size, J gene, D gene, CDR3 DNA, CDR3 protein. A D gene is named only where the DNA matches it firmly. A row's size may be missing; if present it is once, few, many or a size class.

TRBV5-1	-	TRBJ1-1	-	TGCGCCAGCAGCTTGAGGCGGGGTCCCACTGAAGCTTTCTTT	CASSLRRGPTEAFF
TRBV27	-	TRBJ1-2	TRBD1	TGTGCCAGCAGTTTAAATTTCGGACAGGGTAGTACCCGTGATGGCTACACCTTC	CASSLNFGQGSTRDGYTF
TRBV6-1	few	TRBJ1-2	-	TGTGCCAGCAGTGATGGATTGGGGGACTATGGCTACACCTTC	CASSDGLGDYGYTF
TRBV5-1	many	TRBJ2-1	-	TGCGCCAGCAGTACTGCCTGGGCAGACGTGGAGCAGTTCTTC	CASSTAWADVEQFF
TRBV7-9	few	TRBJ2-3	TRBD1	TGTGCCAGCAGCTTAGCGGGCCTCCCCGGGACAGCCGTGTCGGTGGCGCAGTATTTT	CASSLAGLPGTAVSVAQYF
TRBV15	few	TRBJ1-4	TRBD1	TGTGCCACCAGCAAACAGCGACAGGGGGGAGGTGAAAAACTGTTTTTT	CATSKQRQGGGEKLFF
TRBV18	-	TRBJ2-7	-	TGTGCCAGCTCACCAGCTACCGGGGTTTTCACCTACGAGCAGTACTTC	CASSPATGVFTYEQYF
TRBV6-2/TRBV6-3	-	TRBJ2-5	-	TGTGCCAGCTGCCAACGGGAGAAGGAGACCCAGTACTTC	CASCQREKETQYF
TRBV20-1	-	TRBJ2-1	TRBD2	TGCAGTGCTCGGACTAGCGGAGGCCCTGAGCAGTTCTTC	CSARTSGGPEQFF
TRBV5-1	few	TRBJ2-7	TRBD2	TGCGCCAGCAGCTTGGGTCTAGCGGGTCAGGTTGAGCAGTACTTC	CASSLGLAGQVEQYF
TRBV20-1	few	TRBJ2-1	-	TGCAGTGCTAGAGCCGGAGGAAGCTACAATGAGCAGTTCTTC	CSARAGGSYNEQFF
TRBV24-1	few	TRBJ1-2	-	TGTGCCACCAGTGACGGCTACAGGGATCCTGGCTACACCTTC	CATSDGYRDPGYTF
TRBV29-1	few	TRBJ2-5	TRBD2	TGCAGCGCACTTCCGGGACTACCTCAAGAGACCCAGTACTTC	CSALPGLPQETQYF
TRBV2	few	TRBJ2-7	-	TGTGCCAGCTGCTACGAGGCGTACGAGCAGTACTTC	CASCYEAYEQYF
TRBV12-3/TRBV12-4	few	TRBJ2-7	-	TGTGCCAGCAGTTTAGTGGGTCGGGGTCCCTCTGACGAGCAGTACTTC	CASSLVGRGPSDEQYF
TRBV4-2	-	TRBJ2-1	-	TGTGCCAGCAGCCAGGTGGGCGTGAGCAATGAGCAGTTCTTC	CASSQVGVSNEQFF
TRBV20-1	-	TRBJ2-7	TRBD2	TGCAGTGCTAGAGATGGAACTAGCGGGGTTTTCGCCTACGAGCAGTACTTC	CSARDGTSGVFAYEQYF
TRBV7-8	-	TRBJ2-5	TRBD2	TGTGCCAGCAGCTTAGTGGGACTAGCGGGAGAGGGGACCCAGTACTTC	CASSLVGLAGEGTQYF
TRBV27	-	TRBJ2-3	-	TGTGCCAGCAGTTACGCCACAGGCACAGATACGCAGTATTTT	CASSYATGTDTQYF
TRBV6-5	-	TRBJ2-1	TRBD1	TGTGCCAGCAGTTACTCCGGGCAGGGGGCTAGAAATGAGCAGTTCTTC	CASSYSGQGARNEQFF
TRBV11-2	-	TRBJ2-7	TRBD1	TGTGCCAGCAGCTCGCCGACAGGGGGCTACGAGCAGTACTTC	CASSSPTGGYEQYF
TRBV7-2	few	TRBJ1-2	TRBD1	TGTGCCAGCAGCAGTACAGGGGGCGATGGACCTAACTATGGCTACACCTTC	CASSSTGGDGPNYGYTF
TRBV7-8	-	TRBJ2-5	TRBD2	TGTGCCAGCAGCTTTGGACTAGCGGGAGAGACCCAGTACTTC	CASSFGLAGETQYF
TRBV7-2	many	TRBJ2-7	-	TGTGCCAGCAGCCCCAACTGGGCTATCCCCTACGAGCAGTACTTC	CASSPNWAIPYEQYF
TRBV6-2/TRBV6-3	few	TRBJ2-7	-	TGTGCCAGCGGGGACAAGAGGACCTACGAGCAGTACTTC	CASGDKRTYEQYF
TRBV28	few	TRBJ2-4	-	TGTGCCAGCAGTTTGGACAGTCTAGCCAAAAACATTCAGTACTTC	CASSLDSLAKNIQYF
TRBV7-8	few	TRBJ2-2	TRBD2	TGTGCCAGCAGCTTAGCCCGGACTAGTCCCGGGGAGCTGTTTTTT	CASSLARTSPGELFF
TRBV4-1	-	TRBJ1-1	TRBD1	TGCGCCAGCAGCCAGTCACAGGGGAACGCTGAAGCTTTCTTT	CASSQSQGNAEAFF
TRBV5-1	-	TRBJ2-3	TRBD2	TGCGCCAGCAGCCCGCCAGCGGGGTCAGATACGCAGTATTTT	CASSPPAGSDTQYF
TRBV7-9	-	TRBJ2-1	-	TGTGCCAGCAGCTCGGGCCCTACCTACAATGAGCAGTTCTTC	CASSSGPTYNEQFF
TRBV4-3	-	TRBJ1-1	-	TGCGCCAGCAGCCAAGGGGGGGGCGCTGAAGCTTTCTTT	CASSQGGGAEAFF
TRBV15	-	TRBJ1-2	-	TGTGCCACCAGCAGAGATTTTTCTCCGCGGCTTGGAAACAATTCAAACTATGGCTACACCTTC	CATSRDFSPRLGNNSNYGYTF
TRBV9	few	TRBJ2-7	-	TGTGCCAGCAGCGTGTACGGGGGATCCTACGAGCAGTACTTC	CASSVYGGSYEQYF
TRBV12-3/TRBV12-4	few	TRBJ1-2	TRBD1	TGTGCCAGCAGCCCTCAGGACAGGACGCCTTTTGCACTCAAGTTAGCTAACTATGGCTACACCTTC	CASSPQDRTPFALKLANYGYTF
TRBV5-1	-	TRBJ2-7	-	TGCGCCAGCAGCCCGGAGGGGAGTGAGCAGTACTTC	CASSPEGSEQYF
TRBV2	-	TRBJ2-5	TRBD2	TGTGCCAGCAGTGATCCTCGACTCGCGGGAGAAGAGACCCAGTACTTC	CASSDPRLAGEETQYF
TRBV5-1	-	TRBJ1-2	-	TGCGCCAGCAGCTTGGACGCGGGCTACACCTTC	CASSLDAGYTF
TRBV7-6	-	TRBJ2-6	-	TGTGCCAGCAGCTTTTTATTGGGTAGCGACGTCCTGACTTTC	CASSFLLGSDVLTF
TRBV9	-	TRBJ1-6	-	TGTGCCAGCAGCGTAGGAGGGTCAGGTAATTCACCCCTCCACTTT	CASSVGGSGNSPLHF
TRBV6-4	many	TRBJ2-1	-	TGTGCCAGCAGTGACTCGGGGGGCGATTACAATGAGCAGTTCTTC	CASSDSGGDYNEQFF
TRBV5-1	few	TRBJ2-5	-	TGCGCCAGCAGCCCCCGAGGCGGGGACCAAGAGACCCAGTACTTC	CASSPRGGDQETQYF
TRBV29-1	-	TRBJ1-1	TRBD1	TGCAGCGTTGTAGCCGGGACAGGTGCGAACACTGAAGCTTTCTTT	CSVVAGTGANTEAFF
TRBV12-3/TRBV12-4	many	TRBJ2-7	-	TGTGCCAGCAGTCCAGAGAGTTACGAGCAGTACTTC	CASSPESYEQYF
TRBV29-1	once	TRBJ2-7	-	TGCAGCGTTGACCCCTCTGAACCCTACGAGCAGTACTTC	CSVDPSEPYEQYF
TRBV5-1	-	TRBJ2-3	TRBD1	TGCGCCAGCAGCTTGTGGGACAGGGGAACAGATACGCAGTATTTT	CASSLWDRGTDTQYF
TRBV4-1	-	TRBJ2-4	-	TGCGCCAGCAGCCAAGATCACAGGCCGGGAAACATTCAGTACTTC	CASSQDHRPGNIQYF
TRBV12-3/TRBV12-4	few	TRBJ1-5	TRBD1	TGTGCCAGCAGGGGGAACAGGGGCCCACAGCCCCAGCATTTT	CASRGNRGPQPQHF
TRBV7-9	-	TRBJ1-1	-	TGTGCCAGCAGCTTTCGAGAACCTGAAGCTTTCTTT	CASSFREPEAFF
TRBV10-3	few	TRBJ2-3	-	TGTGCCATCAGTCGGCCCAGGGTAGATACGCAGTATTTT	CAISRPRVDTQYF
TRBV4-2	few	TRBJ2-7	-	TGTGCCAGCAGCCAAGAAGGGGGACTACCCGAGCAGTACTTC	CASSQEGGLPEQYF
TRBV15	few	TRBJ2-1	TRBD2	TGTGCCACCAGCAGCGGGGAGGGCCTCTCTTATGAGCAGTTCTTC	CATSSGEGLSYEQFF
TRBV29-1	few	TRBJ2-1	-	-	CSVGDGTGEFF
TRBV30	few	TRBJ2-7	TRBD2	TGTGCCTGGAGTGGGGACTATTCGTACGAGCAGTACTTC	CAWSGDYSYEQYF
TRBV12-3/TRBV12-4	-	TRBJ2-1	-	TGTGCCAGCAGGGACACCACAAACCCACAGGGTGTGCTCTACAATGAGCAGTTCTTC	CASRDTTNPQGVLYNEQFF
TRBV12-3/TRBV12-4	many	TRBJ2-7	-	TGTGCCAGCAGTCCCGGTTACTCCAGGCACTACGAGCAGTACTTC	CASSPGYSRHYEQYF
TRBV4-3	few	TRBJ2-7	-	TGCGCCAGCAGCCTCGACCGGGCGACAGAACGAGAGCAGTACTTC	CASSLDRATEREQYF
TRBV7-8	few	TRBJ2-3	-	TGTGCCAGCAGTTATATCCTTGGGGGGGGCCAAGATACGCAGTATTTT	CASSYILGGGQDTQYF
TRBV20-1	-	TRBJ1-2	TRBD1	TGCAGTGCTTTCGGCCGCAAGGGGGCGAACTATGGCTACACCTTC	CSAFGRKGANYGYTF
TRBV4-2	few	TRBJ2-1	TRBD2	TGTGCCAGCAGCCAAGCTAGCGGGAGGTGGGATGAGCAGTTCTTC	CASSQASGRWDEQFF